This TCR beta chain was sequenced in a study of T cell responses to AZD1222 COVID-19 vaccine. Study conclusions and caveats: Unmutated regions of variants are reportedly targeted by nearly half of spike-specific TCRs.

With 5 bases removed from V and 2 bases from J, the gap between germline ends came to 12 bases. Germline CDR1 is SGHVS and CDR2 is FQNEAQ. The CDR3 contains 14 residues. TCRdb keeps only in-frame clones here, not all; method: immunoSEQ multiplex PCR. The repertoire holds about 150,000 clones, with roughly 91% as singletons. As concerns this clone: The antigen remains unidentified.

The source is an adult in good health. The V and J genes are TRBV7-8 and TRBJ1-2; tentative D call: TRBD1 (5 bases). Source: peripheral blood, taken on day 0 of AZD1222 vaccination. As DNA, the CDR3 is TGTGCCAGCAGCCATCGTGACAGAAACTATGGCTACACCTTC. This gives the protein CASSHRDRNYGYTF.